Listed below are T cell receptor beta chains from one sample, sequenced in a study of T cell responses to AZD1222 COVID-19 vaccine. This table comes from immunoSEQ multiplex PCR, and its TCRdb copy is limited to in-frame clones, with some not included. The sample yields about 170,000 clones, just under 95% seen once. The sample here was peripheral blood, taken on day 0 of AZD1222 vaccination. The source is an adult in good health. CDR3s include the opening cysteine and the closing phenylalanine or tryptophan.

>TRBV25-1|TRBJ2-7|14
CASSEYGQPYEQYF
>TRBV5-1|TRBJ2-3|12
CASSLAADTQYF
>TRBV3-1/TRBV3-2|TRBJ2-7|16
CASSQVSGIVSYEQYF
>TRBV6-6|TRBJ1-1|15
CASSYFNEELGEAFF
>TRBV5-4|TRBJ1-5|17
CASSLIRRQRRNQPQHF
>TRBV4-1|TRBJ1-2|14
CASSLRTGPYGYTF
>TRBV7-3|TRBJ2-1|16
CASSPGQGTHYNEQFF
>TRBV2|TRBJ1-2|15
CASRLDRGGNYGYTF
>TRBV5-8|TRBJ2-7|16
CASSLLAGASTYEQYF
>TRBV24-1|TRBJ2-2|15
CATSDSSGRAGELFF
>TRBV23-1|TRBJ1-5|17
CASSPEDGEVYNQPQHF
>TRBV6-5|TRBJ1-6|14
CASRKQGPNSPLHF
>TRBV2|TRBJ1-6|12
CASTPGSSPLHF
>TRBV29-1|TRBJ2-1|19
CSVSRTSGGLRSSYNEQFF
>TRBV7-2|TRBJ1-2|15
CASSMPRTGSYGYTF
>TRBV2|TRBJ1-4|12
CASRLGNEKLFF
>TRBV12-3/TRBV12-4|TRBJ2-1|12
CASIPREGKQFF
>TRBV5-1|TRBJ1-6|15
CASSPGTAYNSPLHF
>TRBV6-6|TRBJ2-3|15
CASSYDGRSTDTQYF
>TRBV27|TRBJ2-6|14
CASSLSMGANVLTF
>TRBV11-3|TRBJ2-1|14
CASSLDGLYNEQFF
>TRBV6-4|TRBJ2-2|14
CASRPGVGTGELFF
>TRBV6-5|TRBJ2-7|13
CASGRGQEYEQYF
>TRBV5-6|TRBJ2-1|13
CASSLGRVYEQFF
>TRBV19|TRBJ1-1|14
CASTQQGANTEAFF
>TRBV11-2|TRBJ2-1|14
CASSLDRELNEQFF
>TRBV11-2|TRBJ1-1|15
CASSLGVQGRAEAFF
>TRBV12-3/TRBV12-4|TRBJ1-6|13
CATRRSRNSPLHF
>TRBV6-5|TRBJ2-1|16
CASSSSTSGGYNEQFF
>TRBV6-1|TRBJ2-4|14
CASSEGGTENIQYF
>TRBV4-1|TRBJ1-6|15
CASSLAGYDNSPLHF
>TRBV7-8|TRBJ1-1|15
CASSHRDRSTTEAFF
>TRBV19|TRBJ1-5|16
CASSIPGQGGNQPQHF
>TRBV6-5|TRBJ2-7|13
CASSYSYSGEQYF
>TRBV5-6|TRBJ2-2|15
CASSRLAVRTGELFF
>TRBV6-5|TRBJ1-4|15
CASSPRTEIRGKLFF
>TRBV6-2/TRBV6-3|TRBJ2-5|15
CASSLDRANQETQYF
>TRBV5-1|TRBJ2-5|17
CASSLARMGQSQETQYF
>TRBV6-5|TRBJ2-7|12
CASGAESYEQYF
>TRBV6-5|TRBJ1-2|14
CASSSGTTNYGYTF
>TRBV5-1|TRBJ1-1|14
CASSLTGQNTEAFF
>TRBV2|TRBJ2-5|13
CASSGWGQETQYF
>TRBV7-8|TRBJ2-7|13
CASSLGRVYEQYF
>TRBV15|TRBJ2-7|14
CATSPWGGSYEQYF
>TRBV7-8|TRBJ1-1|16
CASSPPEGTVSPEAFF
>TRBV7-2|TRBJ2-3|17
CASSSAGLAGGLDTQYF